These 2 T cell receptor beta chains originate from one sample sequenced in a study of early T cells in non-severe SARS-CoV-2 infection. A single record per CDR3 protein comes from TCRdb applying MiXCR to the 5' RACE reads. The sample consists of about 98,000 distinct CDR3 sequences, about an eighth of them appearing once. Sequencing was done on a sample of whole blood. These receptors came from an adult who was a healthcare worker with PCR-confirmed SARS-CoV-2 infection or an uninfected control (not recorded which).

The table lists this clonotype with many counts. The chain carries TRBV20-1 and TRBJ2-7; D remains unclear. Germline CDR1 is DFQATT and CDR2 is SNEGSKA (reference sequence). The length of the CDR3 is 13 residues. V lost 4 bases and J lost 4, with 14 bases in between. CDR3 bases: TGCAGTGCTAAGTCGTTATCAGATTACGAGCAGTACTTC. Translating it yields CSAKSLSDYEQYF.

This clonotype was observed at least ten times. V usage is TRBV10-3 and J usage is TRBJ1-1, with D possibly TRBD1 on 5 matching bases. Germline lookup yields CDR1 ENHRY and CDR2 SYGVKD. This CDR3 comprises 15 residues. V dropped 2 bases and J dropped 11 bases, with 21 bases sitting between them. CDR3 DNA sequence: TGTGCCATCAGTGAGCCCGCTACGTCAGGGAGCGAGGCTTTCTTT. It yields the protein CAISEPATSGSEAFF.